A single T cell receptor (beta chain) is shown here with its context. Its antigen remains unidentified. Clones were read by immunoSEQ multiplex PCR, and TCRdb kept only the in-frame ones, dropping some. This sample yields around 120,000 clones, of which 88% are seen a single time; about 6.3% belongs to the top ten. The donors were part of the validation cohort of 120 subjects. That cohort was separate from the first cohort, which comprised 500 to 700 subjects. The sample comes from a study of cytomegalovirus exposure and HLA in healthy donors. Findings and caveats of the study: The authors confirmed in vitro that a few CMV-associated chains were specific for CMV antigens. Many donors shared some public TCRs, even though most TCR sequences were rare.

The CDR3 runs to 16 residues. Germline lookup yields CDR1 SGHNT and CDR2 YYREEE (reference sequence). V shed 3 bases, J shed 2 bases, and the junction held 10 bases outside the gene matches. The J gene is TRBJ1-1, the V gene TRBV5-4; 7 nucleotides align to TRBD1. The sequencing input was PBMCs. The source is a woman aged 18-29 years in good health and CMV-seropositive. The CDR3, as DNA: TGTGCCAGCAGCTACGACAGGGTCCGAGTCAACACTGAAGCTTTCTTT. This codes for CASSYDRVRVNTEAFF. Using reference TRBV5-4 and TRBJ1-1 for the parts outside the CDR3, the full variable domain is ETGVTQSPTHLIKTRGQQVTLRCSSQSGHNTVSWYQQALGQGPQFIFQYYREEENGRGNFPPRFSGLQFPNYSSELNVNALELDDSALYLCASSYDRVRVNTEAFFGQGTRLTVV.